The 11 T cell receptor beta chains given below trace back to one sample, sequenced in a study of T cell responses to AZD1222 COVID-19 vaccine (TCRdb year 2021). Libraries were constructed by the immunoSEQ multiplex PCR assay. TCRdb provides this immuneACCESS table in a form limited to in-frame rearrangements. Some clones are lacking; in checked studies, under half of them reflect an unresolved V gene, and why the rest are absent is not known. The sample contains approximately 72,000 clones, roughly nine tenths of them found a single time. About 28% of the sample goes to the ten largest clones. The meaning of the sample's time point label: about 28 days (+/-7) after the second vaccine dose. Sequenced material: peripheral blood, taken 28 days after the second AZD1222 dose. All receptors derive from an adult who received the AZD1222 COVID-19 vaccine.

The J gene is TRBJ2-7, the V gene TRBV28, with 11 bases lining up with TRBD2. Germline CDR1 is MDHEN and CDR2 is SYDVKM. This CDR3 spans 18 amino acids. V trimming: 3 bases; J trimming: 2 bases; junction bases outside the gene matches: 12. The CDR3 sequence: CASSFNGISGRDPYEQYF. For the CDR3, the DNA is TGTGCCAGCAGTTTTAATGGGATTAGCGGGAGGGACCCCTACGAGCAGTACTTC.

The V and J genes are TRBV5-4 and TRBJ1-1; D not resolved. V lost 7 bases and J lost 4, with 17 bases in between. Germline loops: CDR1 SGHNT, CDR2 YYREEE (reference sequence). There are 14 residues in the CDR3. The CDR3 loop reads CASLRPERSTEAFF. The CDR3 DNA sequence: TGTGCCAGCCTGCGACCCGAGAGGTCCACTGAAGCTTTCTTT.

The chain employs TRBV9 and TRBJ2-1; 10 nucleotides match TRBD1. The CDR3 spans 16 residues. The V gene's germline CDR1 is SGDLS and CDR2 YYNGEE. V lost 0 bases and J lost 6; bases outside the gene matches: 6. The CDR3 DNA reads TGTGCCAGCAGCGTAGGGGGACAGGGGCAGTTCAATGAGCAGTTCTTC. This sequence encodes CASSVGGQGQFNEQFF.

This chain links TRBV12-3 or TRBV12-4 with TRBJ1-4, with a weak D call TRBD1 (6 bases). This CDR3 spans 12 amino acids. The ends were cut back, 7 bases at V and 11 bases at J, with 14 bases in the middle. The CDR3 DNA reads TGTGCCAGCACCAAGCAAGACAGGAAACTGTTTTTT. Residues: CASTKQDRKLFF.

The rearrangement uses TRBV6-1 and TRBJ1-4; the D is unclear. Trimming took off 1 base at V and 5 bases at J, with 5 bases between the two ends. Per the germline V gene, CDR1 is MNHNS and CDR2 is SASEGT. This CDR3 is built from 13 residues. The CDR3 region is CASSEGSNEKLFF. As DNA, the CDR3 is TGTGCCAGCAGTGAAGGGTCCAATGAAAAACTGTTTTTT.

The genes are TRBV18 and TRBJ2-3; no firm D call. This CDR3 has 12 residues. Trimming took 2 bases from V and 3 from J, leaving 3 bases between them. Germline V gene lookup returns CDR1 KGHSH and CDR2 LQKENI. The CDR3, as DNA: TGTGCCAGCTCACCAGGTACAGATACGCAGTATTTT. This codes for CASSPGTDTQYF.

There are a few counts of this clone. V gene TRBV5-3 combines with J gene TRBJ1-3; possible D gene TRBD1, 5 bases. TRBV5-3 is given ORF status, its function remaining uncertain. The CDR3 has 16 residues. Between the trimmed V and J ends, which lost 2 bases and 7 bases, there was a span of 19 bases. The CDR3 sequence is CARSFAGGGLGNTIYF. In DNA, the CDR3 is TGTGCCAGAAGCTTCGCGGGCGGGGGACTAGGGAACACCATATATTTT.

The chain has TRBV7-3 and TRBJ2-3, with 7 positions matching TRBD1. The CDR3 is 15 residues long. Germline V gene data show CDR1 as SGHTA and CDR2 as FQGTGA. V shed 5 bases and J 1 base; nucleotides not matched to a gene: 6. The CDR3 nucleotides read TGTGCCAGCAGCACAGGGGATGTGGGCACAGATACGCAGTATTTT. Its protein product is CASSTGDVGTDTQYF.

The chain recombines TRBV5-6 with TRBJ2-5; perhaps TRBD2 as D (6 bases). Trimming took 5 bases from V and 5 from J, leaving 19 bases between them. Looked up from germline, CDR1 is SGHDT and CDR2 is YYEEEE. The length of the CDR3 is 15 residues. The CDR3 loop reads CASSRGWEEEETQYF. The CDR3 DNA is TGTGCCAGCAGTAGGGGATGGGAGGAGGAGGAGACCCAGTACTTC.

CDR3 nucleotide sequence: TGTGCCAGCAGTCACAGACAGACAGGGCAGTATGGCTACACCTTC. Protein product: CASSHRQTGQYGYTF. V and J are TRBV6-5 and TRBJ1-2, with 7 bases lining up with TRBD1. Germline assignment: CDR1 MNHEY and CDR2 SVGAGI. V was pared by 5 bases and J by 5 bases, with 11 bases of the junction left unmatched. The CDR3 consists of 15 residues.

In nucleotides, the CDR3 is TGTGCCAGCTCGGGCGTTGGAAACACCATATATTTT. Translating gives CASSGVGNTIYF. The chain employs TRBV18 and TRBJ1-3, with unresolved D. V lost 6 bases and J 3 bases, leaving 6 bases between the germline ends. The germline V gene has CDR1 KGHSH and CDR2 LQKENI. The CDR3 consists of 12 residues. The complete variable domain, with remaining parts taken from reference TRBV18 and TRBJ1-3, reads NAGVMQNPRHLVRRRGQEARLRCSPMKGHSHVYWYRQLPEEGLKFMVYLQKENIIDESGMPKERFSAEFPKEGPSILRIQQVVRGDSAAYFCASSGVGNTIYFGEGSWLTVV.